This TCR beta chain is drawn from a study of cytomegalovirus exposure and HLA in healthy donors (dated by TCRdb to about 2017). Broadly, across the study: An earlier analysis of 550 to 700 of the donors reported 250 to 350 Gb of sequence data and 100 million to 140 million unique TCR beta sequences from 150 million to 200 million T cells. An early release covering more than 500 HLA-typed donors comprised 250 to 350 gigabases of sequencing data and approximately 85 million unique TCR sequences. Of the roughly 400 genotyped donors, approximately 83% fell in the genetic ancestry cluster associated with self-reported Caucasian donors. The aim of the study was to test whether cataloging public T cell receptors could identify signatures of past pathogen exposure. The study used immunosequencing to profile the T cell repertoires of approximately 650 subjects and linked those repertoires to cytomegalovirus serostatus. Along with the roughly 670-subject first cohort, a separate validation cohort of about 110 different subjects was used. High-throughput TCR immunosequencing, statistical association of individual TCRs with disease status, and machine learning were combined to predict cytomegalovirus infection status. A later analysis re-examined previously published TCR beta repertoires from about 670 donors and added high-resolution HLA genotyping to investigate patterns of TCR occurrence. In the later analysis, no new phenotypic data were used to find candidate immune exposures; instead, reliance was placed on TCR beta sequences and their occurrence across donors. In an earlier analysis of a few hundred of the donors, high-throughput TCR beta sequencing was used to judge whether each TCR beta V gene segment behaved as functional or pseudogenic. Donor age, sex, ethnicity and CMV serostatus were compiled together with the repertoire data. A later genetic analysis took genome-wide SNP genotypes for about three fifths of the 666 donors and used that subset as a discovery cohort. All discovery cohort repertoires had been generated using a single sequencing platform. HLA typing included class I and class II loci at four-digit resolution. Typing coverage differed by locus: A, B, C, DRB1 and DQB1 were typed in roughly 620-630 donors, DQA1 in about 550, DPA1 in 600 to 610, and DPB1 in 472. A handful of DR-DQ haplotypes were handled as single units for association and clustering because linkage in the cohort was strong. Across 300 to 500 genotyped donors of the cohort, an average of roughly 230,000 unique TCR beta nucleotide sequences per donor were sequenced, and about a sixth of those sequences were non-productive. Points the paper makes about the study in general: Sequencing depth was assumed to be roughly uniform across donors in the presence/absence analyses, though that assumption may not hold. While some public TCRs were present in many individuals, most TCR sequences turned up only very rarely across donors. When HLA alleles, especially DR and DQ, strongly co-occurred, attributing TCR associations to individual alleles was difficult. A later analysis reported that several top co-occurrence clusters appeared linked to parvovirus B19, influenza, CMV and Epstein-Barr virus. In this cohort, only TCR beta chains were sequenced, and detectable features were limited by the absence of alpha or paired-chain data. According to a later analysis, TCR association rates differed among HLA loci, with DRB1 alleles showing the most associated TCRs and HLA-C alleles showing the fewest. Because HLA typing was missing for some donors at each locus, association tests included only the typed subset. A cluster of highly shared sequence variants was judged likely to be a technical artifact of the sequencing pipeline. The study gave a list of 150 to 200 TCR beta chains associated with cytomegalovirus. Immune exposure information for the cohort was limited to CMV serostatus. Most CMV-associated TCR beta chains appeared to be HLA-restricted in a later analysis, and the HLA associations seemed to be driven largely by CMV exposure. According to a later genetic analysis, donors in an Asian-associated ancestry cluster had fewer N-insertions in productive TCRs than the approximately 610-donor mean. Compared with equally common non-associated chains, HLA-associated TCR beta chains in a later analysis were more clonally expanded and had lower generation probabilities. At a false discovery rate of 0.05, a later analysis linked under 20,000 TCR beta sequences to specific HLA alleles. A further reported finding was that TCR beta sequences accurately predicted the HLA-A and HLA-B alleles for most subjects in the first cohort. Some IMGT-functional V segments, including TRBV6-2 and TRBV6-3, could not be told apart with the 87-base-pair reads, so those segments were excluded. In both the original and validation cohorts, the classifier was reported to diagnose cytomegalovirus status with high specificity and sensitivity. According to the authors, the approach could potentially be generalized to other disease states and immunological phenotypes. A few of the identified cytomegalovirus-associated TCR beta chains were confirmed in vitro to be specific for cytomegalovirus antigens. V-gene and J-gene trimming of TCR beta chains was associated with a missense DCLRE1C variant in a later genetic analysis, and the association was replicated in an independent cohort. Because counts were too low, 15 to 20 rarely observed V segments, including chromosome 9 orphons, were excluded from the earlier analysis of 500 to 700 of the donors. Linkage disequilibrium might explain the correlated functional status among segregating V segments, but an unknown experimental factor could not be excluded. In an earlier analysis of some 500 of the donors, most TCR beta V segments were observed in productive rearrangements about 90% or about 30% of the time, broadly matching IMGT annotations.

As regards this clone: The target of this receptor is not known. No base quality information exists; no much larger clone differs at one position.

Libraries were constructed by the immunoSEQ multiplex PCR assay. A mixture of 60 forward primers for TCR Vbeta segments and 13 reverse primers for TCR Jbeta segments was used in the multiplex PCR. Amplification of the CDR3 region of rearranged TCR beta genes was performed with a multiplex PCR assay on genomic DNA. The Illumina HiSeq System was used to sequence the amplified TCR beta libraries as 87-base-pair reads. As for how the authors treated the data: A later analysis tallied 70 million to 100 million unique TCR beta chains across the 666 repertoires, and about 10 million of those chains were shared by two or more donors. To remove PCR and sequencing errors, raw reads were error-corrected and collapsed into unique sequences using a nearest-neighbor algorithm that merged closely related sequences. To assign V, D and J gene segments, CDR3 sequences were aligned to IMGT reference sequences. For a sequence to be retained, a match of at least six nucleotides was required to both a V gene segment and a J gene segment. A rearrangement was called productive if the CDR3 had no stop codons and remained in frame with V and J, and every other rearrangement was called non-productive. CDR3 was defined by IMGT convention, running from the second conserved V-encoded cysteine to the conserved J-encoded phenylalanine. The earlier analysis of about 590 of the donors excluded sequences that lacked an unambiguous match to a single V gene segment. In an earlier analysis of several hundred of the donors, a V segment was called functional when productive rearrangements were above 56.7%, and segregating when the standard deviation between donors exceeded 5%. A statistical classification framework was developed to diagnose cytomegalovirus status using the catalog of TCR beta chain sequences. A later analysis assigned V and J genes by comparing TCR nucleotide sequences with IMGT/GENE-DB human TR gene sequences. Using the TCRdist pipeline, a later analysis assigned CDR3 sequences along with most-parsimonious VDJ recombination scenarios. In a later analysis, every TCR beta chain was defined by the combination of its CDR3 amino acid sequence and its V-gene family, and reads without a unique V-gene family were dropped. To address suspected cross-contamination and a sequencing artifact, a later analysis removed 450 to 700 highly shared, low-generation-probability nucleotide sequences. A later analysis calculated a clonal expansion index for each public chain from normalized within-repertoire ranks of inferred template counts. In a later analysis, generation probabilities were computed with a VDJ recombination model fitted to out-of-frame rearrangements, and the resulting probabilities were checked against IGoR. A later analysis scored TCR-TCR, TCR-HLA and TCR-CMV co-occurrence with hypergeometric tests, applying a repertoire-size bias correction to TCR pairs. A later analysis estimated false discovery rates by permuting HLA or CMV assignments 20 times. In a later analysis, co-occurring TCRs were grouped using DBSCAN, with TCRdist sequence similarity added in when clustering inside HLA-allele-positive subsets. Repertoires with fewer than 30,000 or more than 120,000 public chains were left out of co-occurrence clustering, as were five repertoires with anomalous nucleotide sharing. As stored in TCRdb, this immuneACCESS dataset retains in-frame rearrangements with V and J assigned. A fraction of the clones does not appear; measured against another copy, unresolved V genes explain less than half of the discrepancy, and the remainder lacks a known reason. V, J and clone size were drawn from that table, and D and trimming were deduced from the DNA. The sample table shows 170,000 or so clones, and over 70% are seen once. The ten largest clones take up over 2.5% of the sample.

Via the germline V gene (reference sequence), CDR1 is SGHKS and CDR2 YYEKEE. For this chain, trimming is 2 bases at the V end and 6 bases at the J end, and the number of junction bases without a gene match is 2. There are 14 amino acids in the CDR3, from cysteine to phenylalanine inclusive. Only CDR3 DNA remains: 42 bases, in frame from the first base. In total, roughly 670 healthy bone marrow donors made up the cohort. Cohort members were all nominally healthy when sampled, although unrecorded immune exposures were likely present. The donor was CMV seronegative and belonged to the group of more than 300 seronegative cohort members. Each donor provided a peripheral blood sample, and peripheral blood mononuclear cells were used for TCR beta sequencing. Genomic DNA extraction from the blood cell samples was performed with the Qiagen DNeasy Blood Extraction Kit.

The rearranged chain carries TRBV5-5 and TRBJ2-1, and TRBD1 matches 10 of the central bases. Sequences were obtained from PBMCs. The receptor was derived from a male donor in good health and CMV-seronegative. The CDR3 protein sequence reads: CASSFGTGANEQFF. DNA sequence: TGTGCCAGCAGCTTCGGGACAGGGGCCAATGAGCAGTTCTTC.